This TCR beta chain emerged from a study of blood T cell repertoires in COVID-19. The ends were cut back, 1 base at V and 5 bases at J, with 17 bases in the middle. Looked up from germline, CDR1 is LNHDA and CDR2 is SQIVND (reference sequence). The CDR3 loop spans 16 amino acids. Here immunoSEQ multiplex PCR was the method, and the copy in TCRdb shows in-frame clones only, minus some. The table includes some 150,000 clones, approximately 83% detected once. This clonotype originated in a woman aged 60-75 years with COVID-19, enrolled during active disease. The chain uses TRBV19 and TRBJ2-5; no clear D. Sequencing was done on a sample of peripheral blood. CDR3 region: CASSIARHGLVETQYF. CDR3 in DNA: TGTGCCAGTAGTATAGCCCGACATGGGCTGGTGGAGACCCAGTACTTC.